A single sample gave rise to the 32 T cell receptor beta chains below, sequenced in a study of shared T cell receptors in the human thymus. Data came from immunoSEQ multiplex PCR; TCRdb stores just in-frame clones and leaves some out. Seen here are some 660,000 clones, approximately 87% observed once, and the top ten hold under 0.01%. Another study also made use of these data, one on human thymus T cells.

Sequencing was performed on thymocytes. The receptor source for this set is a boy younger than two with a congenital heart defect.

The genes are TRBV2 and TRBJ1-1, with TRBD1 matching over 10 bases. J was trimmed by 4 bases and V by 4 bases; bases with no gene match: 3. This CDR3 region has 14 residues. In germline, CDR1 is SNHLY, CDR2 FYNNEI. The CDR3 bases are TGTGCCAGCAGTGGGGGACAGGGGCTCACTGAAGCTTTCTTT. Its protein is CASSGGQGLTEAFF.

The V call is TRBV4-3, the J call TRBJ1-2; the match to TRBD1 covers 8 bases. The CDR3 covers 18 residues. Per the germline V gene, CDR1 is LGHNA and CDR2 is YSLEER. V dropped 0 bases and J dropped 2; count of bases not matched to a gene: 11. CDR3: CASSQEVVSRTGNYGYTF. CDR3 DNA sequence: TGCGCCAGCAGCCAAGAGGTGGTGAGTAGGACAGGGAACTATGGCTACACCTTC.

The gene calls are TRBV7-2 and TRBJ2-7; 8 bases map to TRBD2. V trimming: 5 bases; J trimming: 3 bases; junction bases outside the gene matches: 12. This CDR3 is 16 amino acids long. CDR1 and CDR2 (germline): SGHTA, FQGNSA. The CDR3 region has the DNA TGTGCCAGCAGCCCATACCAGCGGGAGTCCCTCTACGAGCAGTACTTC. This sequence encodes CASSPYQRESLYEQYF. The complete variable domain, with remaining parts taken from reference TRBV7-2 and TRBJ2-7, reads GAGVSQSPSNKVTEKGKDVELRCDPISGHTALYWYRQSLGQGLEFLIYFQGNSAPDKSGLPSDRFSAERTGGSVSTLTIQRTQQEDSAVYLCASSPYQRESLYEQYFGPGTRLTVT.

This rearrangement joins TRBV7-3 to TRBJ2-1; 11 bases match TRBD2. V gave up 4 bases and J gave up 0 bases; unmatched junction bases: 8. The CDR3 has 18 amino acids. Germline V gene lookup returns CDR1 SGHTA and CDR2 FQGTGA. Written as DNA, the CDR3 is TGTGCCAGCAGCTGGAAGCCTAGCGGGGGGAACTCCTACAATGAGCAGTTCTTC. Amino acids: CASSWKPSGGNSYNEQFF.

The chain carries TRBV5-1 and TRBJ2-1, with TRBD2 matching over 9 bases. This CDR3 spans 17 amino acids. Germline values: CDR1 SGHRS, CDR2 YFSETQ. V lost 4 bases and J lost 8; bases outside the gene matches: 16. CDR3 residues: CASSSGASGKSWDEQFF. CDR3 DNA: TGCGCCAGCAGCAGCGGGGCTAGCGGGAAATCTTGGGATGAGCAGTTCTTC. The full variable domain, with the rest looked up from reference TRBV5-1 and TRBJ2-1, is KAGVTQTPRYLIKTRGQQVTLSCSPISGHRSVSWYQQTPGQGLQFLFEYFSETQRNKGNFPGRFSGRQFSNSRSEMNVSTLELGDSALYLCASSSGASGKSWDEQFFGPGTRLTVL.

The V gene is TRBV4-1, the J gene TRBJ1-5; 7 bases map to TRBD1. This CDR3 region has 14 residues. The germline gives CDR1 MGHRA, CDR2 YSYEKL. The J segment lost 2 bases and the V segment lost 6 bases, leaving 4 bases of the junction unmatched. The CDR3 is CASSQGVGNQPQHF. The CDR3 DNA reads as TGCGCCAGCAGTCAGGGGGTAGGCAATCAGCCCCAGCATTTT.

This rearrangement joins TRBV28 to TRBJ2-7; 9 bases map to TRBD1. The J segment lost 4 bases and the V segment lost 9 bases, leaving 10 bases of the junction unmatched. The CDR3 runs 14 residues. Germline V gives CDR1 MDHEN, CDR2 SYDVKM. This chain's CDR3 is CASTHGTGYYEQYF. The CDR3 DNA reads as TGTGCCAGTACCCATGGGACAGGGTATTACGAGCAGTACTTC.

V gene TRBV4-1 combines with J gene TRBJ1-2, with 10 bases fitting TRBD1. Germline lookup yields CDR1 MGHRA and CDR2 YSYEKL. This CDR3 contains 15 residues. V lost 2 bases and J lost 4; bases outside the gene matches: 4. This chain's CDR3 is CASSQPDRGIYGYTF. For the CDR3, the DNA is TGCGCCAGCAGCCAACCGGACAGGGGGATCTATGGCTACACCTTC.

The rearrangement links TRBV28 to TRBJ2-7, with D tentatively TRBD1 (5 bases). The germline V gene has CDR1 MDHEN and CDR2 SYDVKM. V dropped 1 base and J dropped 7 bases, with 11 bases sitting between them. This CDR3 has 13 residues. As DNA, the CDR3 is TGTGCCAGCAGTTTATCAGGGCTCGGGGAGCAGTACTTC. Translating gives CASSLSGLGEQYF.

CDR3 loop: CASSEGGRRGNQPQHF. The DNA of the CDR3 is TGTGCCAGCAGTGAAGGCGGTAGGCGGGGCAATCAGCCCCAGCATTTT. The gene calls are TRBV6-1 and TRBJ1-5, with unresolved D. The CDR3 spans 16 residues. Trimming stripped 1 base from V and 2 bases from J, with 12 bases between. Germline V gene data show CDR1 as MNHNS and CDR2 as SASEGT.

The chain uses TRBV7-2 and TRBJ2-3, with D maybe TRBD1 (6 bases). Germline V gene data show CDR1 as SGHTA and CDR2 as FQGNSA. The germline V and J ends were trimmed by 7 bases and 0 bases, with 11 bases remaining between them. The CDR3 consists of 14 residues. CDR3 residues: CASTTGYSTDTQYF. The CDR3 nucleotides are TGTGCCAGCACAACAGGGTACAGCACAGATACGCAGTATTTT.

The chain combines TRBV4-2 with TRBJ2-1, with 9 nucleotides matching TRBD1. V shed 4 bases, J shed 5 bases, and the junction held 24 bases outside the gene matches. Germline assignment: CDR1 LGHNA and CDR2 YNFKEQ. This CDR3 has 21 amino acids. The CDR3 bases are TGTGCCAGCAGCCTTCAAAGCCGGGACAGGGAGAGTAGCAGCCCAAACAATGAGCAGTTCTTC. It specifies CASSLQSRDRESSSPNNEQFF.

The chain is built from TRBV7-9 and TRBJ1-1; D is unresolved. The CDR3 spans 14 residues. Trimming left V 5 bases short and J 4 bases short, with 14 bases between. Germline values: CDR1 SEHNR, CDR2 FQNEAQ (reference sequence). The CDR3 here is CASSQMRRGTEAFF. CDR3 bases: TGTGCCAGCAGCCAGATGCGGCGAGGCACTGAAGCTTTCTTT.

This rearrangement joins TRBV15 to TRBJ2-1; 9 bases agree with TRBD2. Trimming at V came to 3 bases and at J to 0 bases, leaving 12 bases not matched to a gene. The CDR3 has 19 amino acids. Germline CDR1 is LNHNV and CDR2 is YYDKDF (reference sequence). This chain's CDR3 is CATSRGGASGIGSYNEQFF. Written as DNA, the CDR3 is TGTGCCACCAGCAGGGGGGGGGCTAGCGGGATTGGCTCCTACAATGAGCAGTTCTTC.

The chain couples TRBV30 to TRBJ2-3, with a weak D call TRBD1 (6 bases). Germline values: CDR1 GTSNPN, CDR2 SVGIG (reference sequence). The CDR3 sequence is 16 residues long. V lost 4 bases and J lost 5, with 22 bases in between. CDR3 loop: CAWKCRGPTVEDTQYF. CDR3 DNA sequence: TGTGCCTGGAAATGCAGGGGCCCCACTGTCGAAGATACGCAGTATTTT.

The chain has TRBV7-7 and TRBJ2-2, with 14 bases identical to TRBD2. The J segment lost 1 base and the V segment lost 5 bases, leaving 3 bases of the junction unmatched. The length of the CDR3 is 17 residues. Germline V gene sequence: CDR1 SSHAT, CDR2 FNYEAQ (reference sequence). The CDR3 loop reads CASSPGTSGGNTGELFF. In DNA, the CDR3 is TGTGCCAGCAGCCCTGGGACTAGCGGGGGGAACACCGGGGAGCTGTTTTTT. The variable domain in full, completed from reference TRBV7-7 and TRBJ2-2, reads GAGVSQSPRYKVTKRGQDVTLRCDPISSHATLYWYQQALGQGPEFLTYFNYEAQPDKSGLPSDRFSAERPEGSISTLTIQRTEQRDSAMYRCASSPGTSGGNTGELFFGEGSRLTVL.

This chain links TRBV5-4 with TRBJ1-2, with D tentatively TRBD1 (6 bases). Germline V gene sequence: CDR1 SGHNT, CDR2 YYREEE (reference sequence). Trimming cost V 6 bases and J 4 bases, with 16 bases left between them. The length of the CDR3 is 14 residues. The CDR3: CASNLCRGAYGYTF. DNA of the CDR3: TGTGCCAGCAACCTTTGCAGGGGTGCCTATGGCTACACCTTC.

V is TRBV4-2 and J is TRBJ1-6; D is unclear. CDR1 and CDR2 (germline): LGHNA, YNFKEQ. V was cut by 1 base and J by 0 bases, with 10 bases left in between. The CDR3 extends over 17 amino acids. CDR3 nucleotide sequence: TGTGCCAGCAGCCAAGTGGTTGGGAGCTCCTATAATTCACCCCTCCACTTT. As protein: CASSQVVGSSYNSPLHF.

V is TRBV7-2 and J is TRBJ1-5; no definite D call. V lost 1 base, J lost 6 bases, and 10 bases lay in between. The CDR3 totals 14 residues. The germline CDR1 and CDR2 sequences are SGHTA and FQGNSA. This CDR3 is CASSLVGRGQPQHF. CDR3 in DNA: TGTGCCAGCAGCTTAGTGGGCCGTGGTCAGCCCCAGCATTTT.

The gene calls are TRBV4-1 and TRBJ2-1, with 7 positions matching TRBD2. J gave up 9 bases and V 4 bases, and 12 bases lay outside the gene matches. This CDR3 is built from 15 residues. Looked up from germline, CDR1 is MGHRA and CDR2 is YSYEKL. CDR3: CASSRYEREPGEQFF. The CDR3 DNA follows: TGCGCCAGCAGCCGATACGAGCGGGAACCCGGTGAGCAGTTCTTC.

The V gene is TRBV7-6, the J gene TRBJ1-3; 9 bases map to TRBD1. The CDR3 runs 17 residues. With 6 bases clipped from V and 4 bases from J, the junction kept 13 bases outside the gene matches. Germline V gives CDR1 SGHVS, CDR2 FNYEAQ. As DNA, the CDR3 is TGTGCCAGCAGGGAGGGAGGGACAGGGATTGGAGGAAACACCATATATTTT. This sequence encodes CASREGGTGIGGNTIYF.

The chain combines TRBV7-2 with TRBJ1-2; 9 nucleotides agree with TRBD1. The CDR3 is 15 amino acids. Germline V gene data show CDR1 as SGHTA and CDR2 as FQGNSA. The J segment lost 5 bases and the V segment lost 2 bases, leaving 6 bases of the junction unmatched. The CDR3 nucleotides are TGTGCCAGCAGCTTAAGAGGACAGGGGTGGTATGGCTACACCTTC. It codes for CASSLRGQGWYGYTF.

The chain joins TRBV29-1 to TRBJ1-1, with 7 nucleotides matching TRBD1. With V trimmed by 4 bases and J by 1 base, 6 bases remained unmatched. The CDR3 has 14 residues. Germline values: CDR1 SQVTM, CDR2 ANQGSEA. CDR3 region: CSVAADRSNTEAFF. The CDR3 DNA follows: TGCAGCGTTGCTGCGGACAGGTCGAACACTGAAGCTTTCTTT.

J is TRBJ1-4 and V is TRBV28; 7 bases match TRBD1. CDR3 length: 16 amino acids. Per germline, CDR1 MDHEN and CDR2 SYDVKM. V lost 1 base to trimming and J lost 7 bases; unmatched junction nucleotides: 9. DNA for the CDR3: TGTGCCAGCAGTTTATTATCGGGACAGCTGGGTGAAAAACTGTTTTTT. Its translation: CASSLLSGQLGEKLFF.

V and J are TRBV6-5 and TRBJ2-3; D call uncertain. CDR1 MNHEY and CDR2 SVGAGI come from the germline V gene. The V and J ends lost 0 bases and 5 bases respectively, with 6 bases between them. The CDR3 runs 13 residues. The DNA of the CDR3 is TGTGCCAGCAGTTACTCGAAACTAGATACGCAGTATTTT. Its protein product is CASSYSKLDTQYF.

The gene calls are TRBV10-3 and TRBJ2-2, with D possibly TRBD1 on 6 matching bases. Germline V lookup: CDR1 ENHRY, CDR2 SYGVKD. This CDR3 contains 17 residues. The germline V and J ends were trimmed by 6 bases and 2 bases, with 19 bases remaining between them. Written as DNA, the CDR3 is TGTGCCATCAGGACGAGAACCGGGACATTCAACACCGGGGAGCTGTTTTTT. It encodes CAIRTRTGTFNTGELFF.

CDR3 protein: CASSSLTSRASTDTQYF. The CDR3 region has the DNA TGTGCCAGCAGTTCCTTGACTAGCCGGGCTAGCACAGATACGCAGTATTTT. The V call is TRBV28, the J call TRBJ2-3; TRBD2 agrees at 7 bases. With V trimmed by 4 bases and J by 0 bases, 10 bases remained unmatched. This CDR3 has 17 residues. Germline CDR1 reads MDHEN; CDR2 reads SYDVKM.

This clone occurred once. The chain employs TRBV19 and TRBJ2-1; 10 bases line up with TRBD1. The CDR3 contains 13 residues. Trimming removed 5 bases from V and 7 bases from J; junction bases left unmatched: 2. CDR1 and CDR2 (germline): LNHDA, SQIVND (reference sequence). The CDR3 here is CASSDRGRNEQFF. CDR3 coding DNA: TGTGCCAGTAGTGACAGGGGGCGAAATGAGCAGTTCTTC.

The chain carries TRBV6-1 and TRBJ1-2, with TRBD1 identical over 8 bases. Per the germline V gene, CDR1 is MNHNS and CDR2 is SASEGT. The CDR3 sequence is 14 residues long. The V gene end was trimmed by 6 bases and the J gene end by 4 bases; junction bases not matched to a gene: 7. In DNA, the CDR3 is TGTGCCAGCAGGACAGGGGATAGGGTCTATGGCTACACCTTC. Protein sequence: CASRTGDRVYGYTF.

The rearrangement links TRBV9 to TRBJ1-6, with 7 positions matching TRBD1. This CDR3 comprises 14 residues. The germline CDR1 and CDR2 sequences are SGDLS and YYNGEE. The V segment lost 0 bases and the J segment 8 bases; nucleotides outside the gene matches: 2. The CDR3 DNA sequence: TGTGCCAGCAGCGTAGGGCAGGGGGATTCACCCCTCCACTTT. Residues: CASSVGQGDSPLHF. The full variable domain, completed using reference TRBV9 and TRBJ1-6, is DSGVTQTPKHLITATGQRVTLRCSPRSGDLSVYWYQQSLDQGLQFLIQYYNGEERAKGNILERFSAQQFPDLHSELNLSSLELGDSALYFCASSVGQGDSPLHFGNGTRLTVT.

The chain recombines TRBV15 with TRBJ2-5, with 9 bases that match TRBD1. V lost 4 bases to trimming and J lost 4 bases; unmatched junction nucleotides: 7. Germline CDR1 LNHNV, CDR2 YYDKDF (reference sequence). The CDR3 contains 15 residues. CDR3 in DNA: TGTGCCACCAGCACTTTTAACAGGGGGCGAGAGACCCAGTACTTC. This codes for CATSTFNRGRETQYF.

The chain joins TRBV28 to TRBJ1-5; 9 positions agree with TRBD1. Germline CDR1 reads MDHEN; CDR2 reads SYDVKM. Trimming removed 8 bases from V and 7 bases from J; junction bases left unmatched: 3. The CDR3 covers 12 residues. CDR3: CASGTGLQPQHF. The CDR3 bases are TGTGCCAGCGGGACAGGGTTACAGCCCCAGCATTTT.